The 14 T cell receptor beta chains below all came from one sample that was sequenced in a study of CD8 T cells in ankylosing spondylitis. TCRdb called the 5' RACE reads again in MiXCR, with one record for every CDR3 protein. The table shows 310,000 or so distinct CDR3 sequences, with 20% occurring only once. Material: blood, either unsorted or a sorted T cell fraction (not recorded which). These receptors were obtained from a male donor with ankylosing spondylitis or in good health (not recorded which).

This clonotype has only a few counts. CDR3 nucleotide sequence: TGTGCCAGCAGTCTCGGGCAGCGCAATCAGCCCCAGCATTTT. Translating it yields CASSLGQRNQPQHF. The chain uses TRBV27 and TRBJ1-5; D unclear. The CDR3 has 14 residues. V gave up 5 bases and J gave up 2 bases, with 10 bases separating them. CDR1 MNHEY and CDR2 SMNVEV come from the germline V gene (reference sequence).

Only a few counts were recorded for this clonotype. This CDR3 is CASTLHGSEQFF. CDR3 coding DNA: TGTGCCAGCACCCTTCACGGGAGTGAGCAGTTCTTC. The chain carries TRBV6-2 or TRBV6-3 and TRBJ2-1, with D possibly being TRBD2 (6 bases). This CDR3 comprises 12 residues. V was clipped by 7 bases and J by 9 bases, with 13 bases between them. Germline CDR1 and CDR2: MNHEY and SVGEGT.

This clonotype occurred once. This chain's CDR3 is CATSNSGGPQETQYF. DNA of the CDR3: TGTGCCACCAGCAACTCCGGGGGGCCGCAAGAGACCCAGTACTTC. The rearrangement joins TRBV15 to TRBJ2-5; D is perhaps TRBD2 (7 bases). CDR3 length equals 15 residues. V lost 4 bases, J lost 2 bases, and 14 bases lay in between. The V gene's germline CDR1 is LNHNV and CDR2 YYDKDF (reference sequence).

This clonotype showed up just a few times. For the CDR3, the DNA is TGCGCCAGCAGCTCCGGACTACCACTAGCCAAAAACATTCAGTACTTC. Protein: CASSSGLPLAKNIQYF. This rearrangement joins TRBV5-1 to TRBJ2-4; weak D call: TRBD2 (6 bases). CDR3 size: 16 residues. Germline-derived CDR1 and CDR2 are SGHRS and YFSETQ. V lost 3 bases and J 0 bases, leaving 13 bases between the germline ends.

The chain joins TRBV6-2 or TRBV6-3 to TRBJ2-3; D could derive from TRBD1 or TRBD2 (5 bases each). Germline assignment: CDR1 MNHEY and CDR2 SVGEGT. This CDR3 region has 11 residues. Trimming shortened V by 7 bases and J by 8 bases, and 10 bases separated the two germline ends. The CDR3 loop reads CASTPGGTQYF. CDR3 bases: TGTGCCAGCACCCCTGGGGGTACGCAGTATTTT.

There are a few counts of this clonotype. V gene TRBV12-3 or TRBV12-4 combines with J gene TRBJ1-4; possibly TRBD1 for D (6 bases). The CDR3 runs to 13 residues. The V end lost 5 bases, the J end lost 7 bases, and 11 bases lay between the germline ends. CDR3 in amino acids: CASSQRGSEKLFF. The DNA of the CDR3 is TGTGCCAGCAGTCAGAGGGGGAGTGAAAAACTGTTTTTT.

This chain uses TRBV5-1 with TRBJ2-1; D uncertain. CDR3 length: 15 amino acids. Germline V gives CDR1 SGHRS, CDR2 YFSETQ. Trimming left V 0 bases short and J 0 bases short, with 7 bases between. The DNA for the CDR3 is TGCGCCAGCAGCTTGGCCCTCAGCTCCTACAATGAGCAGTTCTTC. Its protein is CASSLALSSYNEQFF.

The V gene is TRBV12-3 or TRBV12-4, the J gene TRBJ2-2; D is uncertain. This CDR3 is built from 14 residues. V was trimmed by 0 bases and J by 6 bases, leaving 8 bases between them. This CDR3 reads CASSLAVGAGELFF. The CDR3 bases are TGTGCCAGCAGTTTAGCGGTCGGCGCCGGGGAGCTGTTTTTT.

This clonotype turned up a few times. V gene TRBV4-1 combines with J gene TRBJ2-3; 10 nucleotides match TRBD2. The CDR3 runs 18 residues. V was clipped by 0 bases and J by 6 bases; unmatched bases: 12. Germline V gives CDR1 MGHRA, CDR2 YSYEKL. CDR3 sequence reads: CASSQDGNPLAGVDTQYF. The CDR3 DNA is TGCGCCAGCAGCCAAGATGGGAATCCTCTAGCGGGAGTCGATACGCAGTATTTT.

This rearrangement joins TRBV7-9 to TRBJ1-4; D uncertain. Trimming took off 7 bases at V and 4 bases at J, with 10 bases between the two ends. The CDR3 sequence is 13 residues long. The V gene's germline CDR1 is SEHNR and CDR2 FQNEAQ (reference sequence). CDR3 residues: CASTRGGNEKLFF. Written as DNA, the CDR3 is TGTGCCAGCACCAGAGGCGGTAATGAAAAACTGTTTTTT.

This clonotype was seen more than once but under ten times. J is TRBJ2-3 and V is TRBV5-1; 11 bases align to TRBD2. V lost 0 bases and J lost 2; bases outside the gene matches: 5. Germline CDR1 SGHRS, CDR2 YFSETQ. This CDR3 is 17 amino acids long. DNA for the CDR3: TGCGCCAGCAGCTTGGCGCCTAGCGGGGGGAACACAGATACGCAGTATTTT. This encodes CASSLAPSGGNTDTQYF. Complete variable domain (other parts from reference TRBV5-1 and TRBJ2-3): KAGVTQTPRYLIKTRGQQVTLSCSPISGHRSVSWYQQTPGQGLQFLFEYFSETQRNKGNFPGRFSGRQFSNSRSEMNVSTLELGDSALYLCASSLAPSGGNTDTQYFGPGTRLTVL.

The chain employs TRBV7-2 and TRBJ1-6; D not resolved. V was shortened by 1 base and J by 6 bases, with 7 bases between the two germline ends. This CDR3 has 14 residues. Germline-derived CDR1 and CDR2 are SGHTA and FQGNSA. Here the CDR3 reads CASSLEAGNSPLHF. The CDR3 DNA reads TGTGCCAGCAGCTTAGAGGCCGGTAATTCACCCCTCCACTTT.

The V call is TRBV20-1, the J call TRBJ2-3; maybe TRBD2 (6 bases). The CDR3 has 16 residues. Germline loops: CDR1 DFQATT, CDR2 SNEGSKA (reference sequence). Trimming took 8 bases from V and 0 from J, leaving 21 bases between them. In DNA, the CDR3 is TGCAGTTGTCAGACCGGGGGAGCGCCTAGCACAGATACGCAGTATTTT. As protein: CSCQTGGAPSTDTQYF.

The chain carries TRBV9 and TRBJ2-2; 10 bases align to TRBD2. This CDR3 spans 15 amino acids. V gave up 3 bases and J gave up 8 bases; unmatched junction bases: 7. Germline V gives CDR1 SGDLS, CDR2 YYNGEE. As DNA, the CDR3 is TGTGCCAGCAGCGATTACAGCGGGAGGGTTGGGGAGCTGTTTTTT. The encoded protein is CASSDYSGRVGELFF.